Listed below are T cell receptor beta chains from one sample, sequenced in a study of T-cell reconstitution after alpha-beta-depleted transplantation in children. One entry per CDR3 protein, called by TCRdb with MiXCR from the PCR reads. The sample carries approximately 490,000 distinct CDR3 sequences, around 13% recorded once. Sample: PBMCs from the stem cell graft donor, taken from the stem cell graft. The receptors originated from a human donor who donated a stem cell graft to a child with combined immunodeficiency. Both conserved end residues are trimmed from each CDR3. Clone sizes are given selectively: once, few, many, or a class where the clone is expanded.

few	TRBV5-5	TRBJ1-4	12	ASSGQVGNEKLF
-	TRBV7-9	TRBJ2-5	13	ASSSTGGFGETQY
many	TRBV7-2	TRBJ2-2	15	ASSLVPAPRRTGELF
-	TRBV29-1	TRBJ2-1	10	SVEFWRYEQF
-	TRBV5-1	TRBJ2-3	12	ASRWTAGTDTQY
-	TRBV3-1	TRBJ1-2	12	ASSGDRVWYGYT
many	TRBV12-3/TRBV12-4	TRBJ2-1	12	ASSLLGIFNEQF
few	TRBV20-1	TRBJ2-5	12	SAGALAEQETQY
few	TRBV15	TRBJ1-3	16	ATSRKGQQLSSGNTIY
many	TRBV12-3/TRBV12-4	TRBJ1-6	14	ASSETGTGYNSPLH
many	TRBV29-1	TRBJ2-1	12	SVAGTSGDDEQF
many	TRBV6-5	TRBJ2-1	10	ASGDGMNEQF
few	TRBV7-9	TRBJ2-7	13	ASSLAHRGSYEQY
-	TRBV20-1	TRBJ2-5	10	SEGTSKETQY
-	TRBV24-1	TRBJ2-7	12	ATSGSRTGYEQY
few	TRBV27	TRBJ2-4	12	ASSSLGGGNIQY
few	TRBV20-1	TRBJ2-2	11	SASYREPGELF
many	TRBV24-1	TRBJ2-1	12	ATTRDYFYNEQF
-	TRBV29-1	TRBJ2-7	12	SVAGGAPPGEQY
-	TRBV29-1	TRBJ2-5	11	SVAGRYQETQY
few	TRBV20-1	TRBJ1-2	12	SARGGTGDEGYT
many	TRBV7-2	TRBJ2-1	15	ASSFNTGTSVHNEQF
-	TRBV5-1	TRBJ2-5	13	ASSMRSRYQETQY
many	TRBV12-3/TRBV12-4	TRBJ2-7	9	ASSLGVEQY
many	TRBV5-1	TRBJ2-7	13	ASSSLTGSSYEQY
few	TRBV5-5	TRBJ1-2	15	ASSPAYRGLRGYGYT
many	TRBV29-1	TRBJ1-2	12	SVEDTQGRSGYT
many	TRBV5-1	TRBJ2-1	14	ASRRTGYPSYNEQF
few	TRBV12-3/TRBV12-4	TRBJ2-5	13	ASSGGEGIRETQY
once	TRBV7-3	TRBJ2-1	14	ASSLFDRGSYNEQF
few	TRBV6-1	TRBJ1-4	10	ASSEAREKLF
many	TRBV10-3	TRBJ1-1	15	AISESIETGLNTEAF
few	TRBV27	TRBJ2-7	12	ASSLLSRMGEQY
many	TRBV5-1	TRBJ2-1	13	ASSLGQGSYNEQF
few	TRBV24-1	TRBJ2-3	10	ATSAETDTQY
few	TRBV5-1	TRBJ2-7	12	ASSLLGGEYEQY
few	TRBV20-1	TRBJ1-1	11	SAPGKGDTEAF
many	TRBV27	TRBJ2-2	12	ASSLAAVTGELF
many	TRBV7-9	TRBJ2-5	11	ASSPTGLETQY
-	TRBV12-3/TRBV12-4	TRBJ1-4	14	ASSLRGGPTNEKLF
many	TRBV29-1	TRBJ2-3	11	SVEGRGGDTQY
-	TRBV12-3/TRBV12-4	TRBJ1-5	10	ASKQGGQPQH
-	TRBV29-1	TRBJ2-3	13	SVGVGFISTDTQY
few	TRBV12-3/TRBV12-4	TRBJ2-5	13	ASTIGGGAVETQY
many	TRBV20-1	TRBJ2-7	11	SAYTTSSYEQY